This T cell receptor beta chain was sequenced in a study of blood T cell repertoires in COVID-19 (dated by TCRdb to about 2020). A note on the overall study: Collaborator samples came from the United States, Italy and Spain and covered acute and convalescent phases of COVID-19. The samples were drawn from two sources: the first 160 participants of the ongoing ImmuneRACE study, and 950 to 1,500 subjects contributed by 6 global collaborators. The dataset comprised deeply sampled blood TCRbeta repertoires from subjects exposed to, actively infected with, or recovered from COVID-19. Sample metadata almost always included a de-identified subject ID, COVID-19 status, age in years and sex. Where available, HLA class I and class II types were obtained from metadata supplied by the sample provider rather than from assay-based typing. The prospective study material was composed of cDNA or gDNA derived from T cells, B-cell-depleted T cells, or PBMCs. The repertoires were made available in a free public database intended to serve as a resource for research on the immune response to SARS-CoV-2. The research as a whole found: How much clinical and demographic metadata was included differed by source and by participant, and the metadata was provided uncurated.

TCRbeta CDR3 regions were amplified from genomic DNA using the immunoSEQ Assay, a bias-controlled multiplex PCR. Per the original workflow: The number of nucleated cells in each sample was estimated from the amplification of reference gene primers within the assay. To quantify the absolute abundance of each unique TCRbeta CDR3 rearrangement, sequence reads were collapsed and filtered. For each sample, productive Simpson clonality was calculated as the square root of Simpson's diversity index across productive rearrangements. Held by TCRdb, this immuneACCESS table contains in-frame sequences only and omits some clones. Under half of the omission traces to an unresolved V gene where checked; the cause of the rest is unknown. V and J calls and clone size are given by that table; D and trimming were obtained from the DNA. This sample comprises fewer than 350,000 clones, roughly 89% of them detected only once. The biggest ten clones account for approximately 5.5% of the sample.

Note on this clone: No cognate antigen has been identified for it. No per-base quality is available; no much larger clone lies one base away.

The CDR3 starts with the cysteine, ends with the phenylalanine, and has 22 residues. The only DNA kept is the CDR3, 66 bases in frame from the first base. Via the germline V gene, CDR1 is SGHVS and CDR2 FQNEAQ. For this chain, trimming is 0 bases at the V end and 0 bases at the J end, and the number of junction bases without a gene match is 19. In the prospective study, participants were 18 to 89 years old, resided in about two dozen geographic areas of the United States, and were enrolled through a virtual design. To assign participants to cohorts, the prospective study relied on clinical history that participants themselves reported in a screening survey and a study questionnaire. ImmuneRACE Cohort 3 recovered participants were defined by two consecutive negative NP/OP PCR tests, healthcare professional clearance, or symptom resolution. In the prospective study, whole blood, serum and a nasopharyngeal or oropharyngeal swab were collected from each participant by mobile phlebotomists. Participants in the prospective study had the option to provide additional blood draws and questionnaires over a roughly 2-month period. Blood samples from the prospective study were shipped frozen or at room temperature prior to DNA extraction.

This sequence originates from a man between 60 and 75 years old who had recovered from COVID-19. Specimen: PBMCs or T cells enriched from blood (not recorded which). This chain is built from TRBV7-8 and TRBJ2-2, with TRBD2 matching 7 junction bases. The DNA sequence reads TGTGCCAGCAGCTTAGCGGTCCGGGCTAGCGGTATAAAACCATCGAACACCGGGGAGCTGTTTTTT. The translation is CASSLAVRASGIKPSNTGELFF. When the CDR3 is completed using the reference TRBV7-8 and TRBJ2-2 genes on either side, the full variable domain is GAGVSQSPRYKVAKRGQDVALRCDPISGHVSLFWYQQALGQGPEFLTYFQNEAQLDKSGLPSDRFFAERPEGSVSTLKIQRTQQEDSAVYLCASSLAVRASGIKPSNTGELFFGEGSRLTVL.